Following are 3 T cell receptor beta chains from one sample sequenced in a study of CD8+CD57+ T cells in acquired aplastic anemia. Profiles of TCR beta VDJ and CDR3 were generated from a genomic DNA template. TCRdb reprocessed the reads with MiXCR, giving one entry per CDR3 protein. This table holds some 150,000 distinct CDR3 sequences, around two fifths found once. Input material: sorted CD4+, CD8+, or CD8+CD57+ T cells (not recorded which) from PBMCs. The receptors originated from a human donor in good health, serving as a control.

This clonotype has a handful of counts. The chain links TRBV20-1 to TRBJ1-1; perhaps TRBD1 as D (6 bases). This CDR3 has 13 residues. V was pared by 5 bases and J by 0 bases, with 10 bases between. Per the germline V gene, CDR1 is DFQATT and CDR2 is SNEGSKA (reference sequence). In DNA form, the CDR3 reads TGCAGTGCTGTACAGGGAGTGAACACTGAAGCTTTCTTT. Translated: CSAVQGVNTEAFF.

The gene calls are TRBV5-1 and TRBJ2-7; no clear D. V was pared by 0 bases and J by 4 bases, with 8 bases between. Germline CDR1 and CDR2: SGHRS and YFSETQ. This CDR3 comprises 13 residues. The CDR3 DNA is TGCGCCAGCAGCTTGGGGAGCGTGTACGAGCAGTACTTC. Protein: CASSLGSVYEQYF. The full variable domain, in which reference TRBV5-1 and TRBJ2-7 provide the parts outside the CDR3, is KAGVTQTPRYLIKTRGQQVTLSCSPISGHRSVSWYQQTPGQGLQFLFEYFSETQRNKGNFPGRFSGRQFSNSRSEMNVSTLELGDSALYLCASSLGSVYEQYFGPGTRLTVT.

This chain uses TRBV5-1 with TRBJ2-3, with D possibly matching TRBD2 (6 bases). The CDR3 contains 15 residues. Germline loops: CDR1 SGHRS, CDR2 YFSETQ. V gave up 6 bases and J gave up 0 bases, with 14 bases separating them. The CDR3 spells CASTILAGSTDTQYF. The DNA of the CDR3 is TGCGCCAGCACCATCCTGGCGGGGAGCACAGATACGCAGTATTTT.